This entry describes one T cell receptor (beta chain). The data were produced by immunoSEQ multiplex PCR, yet TCRdb's version contains in-frame clones alone and is incomplete. The sample lists about 40,000 clones, 91% occurring once. J gave up 4 bases and V 4 bases, and 6 bases lay outside the gene matches. Looked up from germline, CDR1 is MGHRA and CDR2 is YSYEKL. This CDR3 is 16 amino acids long. The data were taken from a study of T cell changes during pregnancy in multiple sclerosis. This sequence joins TRBV4-1 and TRBJ2-3, with TRBD2 matching 12 bases. The TCR comes from a female donor with multiple sclerosis, enrolled in a pregnancy study. Here the sequenced sample was CD8+ T cells from peripheral blood mononuclear cells, taken before pregnancy. The CDR3 sequence is CASSLGLAGLSDTQYF. CDR3 nucleotides: TGCGCCAGCAGCCTCGGACTAGCGGGACTGTCAGATACGCAGTATTTT.